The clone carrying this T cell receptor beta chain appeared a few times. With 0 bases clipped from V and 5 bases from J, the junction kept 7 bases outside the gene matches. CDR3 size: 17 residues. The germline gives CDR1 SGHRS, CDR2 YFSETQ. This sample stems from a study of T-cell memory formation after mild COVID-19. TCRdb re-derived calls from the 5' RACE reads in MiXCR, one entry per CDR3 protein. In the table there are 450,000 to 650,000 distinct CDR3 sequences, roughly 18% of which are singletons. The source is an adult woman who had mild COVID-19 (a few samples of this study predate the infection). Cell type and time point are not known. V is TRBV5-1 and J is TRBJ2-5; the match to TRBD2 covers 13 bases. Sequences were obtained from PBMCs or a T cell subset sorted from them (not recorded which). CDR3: CASSLGLAGGSGETQYF. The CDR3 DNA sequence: TGCGCCAGCAGCTTGGGACTAGCGGGAGGCTCGGGTGAGACCCAGTACTTC.